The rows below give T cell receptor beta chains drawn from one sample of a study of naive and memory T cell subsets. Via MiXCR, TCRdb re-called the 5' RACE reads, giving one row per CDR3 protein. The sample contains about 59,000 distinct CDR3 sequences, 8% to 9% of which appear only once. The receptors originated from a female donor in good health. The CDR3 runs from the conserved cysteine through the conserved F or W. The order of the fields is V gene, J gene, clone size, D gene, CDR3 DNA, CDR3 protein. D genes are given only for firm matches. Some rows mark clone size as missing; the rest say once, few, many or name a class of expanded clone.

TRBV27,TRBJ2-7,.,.,TGTGCCAGCCGGGGCCACAATCGACCCGAGCAGTACTTC,CASRGHNRPEQYF
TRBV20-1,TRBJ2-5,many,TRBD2,TGCAGTGCTAGAGATCGCCTCACTAGCGGGGGGCATCAAGAGACCCAGTACTTC,CSARDRLTSGGHQETQYF
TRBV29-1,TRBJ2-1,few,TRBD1,TGCAGCGTTGTGATAACAGGGGGCGGCTACAATGAGCAGTTCTTC,CSVVITGGGYNEQFF
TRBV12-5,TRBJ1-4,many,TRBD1,TGTGCTAGTGGTTTGGGAACCGGGACAGTGGGTGGTGAAAAACTGTTTTTT,CASGLGTGTVGGEKLFF
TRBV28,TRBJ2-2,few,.,TGTGCCAGCAGCCTACAGGGTGCGAACACCGGGGAGCTGTTTTTT,CASSLQGANTGELFF
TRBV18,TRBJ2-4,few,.,TGTGCCAGCTCACCAGCGGACCTTCAGTACTTC,CASSPADLQYF
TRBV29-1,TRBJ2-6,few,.,TGCAGCGTTGATCAAGGGACGACCTCTTCTGGGGCCAACGTCCTGACTTTC,CSVDQGTTSSGANVLTF
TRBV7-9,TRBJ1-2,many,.,TGTGCCAGCAGCTTGTCAGGTGTCCTTAAGTATGGCTACACCTTC,CASSLSGVLKYGYTF
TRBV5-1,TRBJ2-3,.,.,TGCGCCAGCAGCGCTTCGGGCTTAAGCACAGATACGCAGTATTTT,CASSASGLSTDTQYF
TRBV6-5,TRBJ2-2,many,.,TGTGCCAGCCGGGATATGAACACCGGGGAGCTGTTTTTT,CASRDMNTGELFF
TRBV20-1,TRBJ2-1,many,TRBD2,TGCAGTGCTAGAGCAATCCTAGCGGGGACTAATGAGCAGTTCTTC,CSARAILAGTNEQFF
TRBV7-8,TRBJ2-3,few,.,TGTGCCAGCAGCTCTAACAGGGCTAGCACAGATACGCAGTATTTT,CASSSNRASTDTQYF
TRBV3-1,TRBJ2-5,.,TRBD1,TGTGCCAGCAGCCCCACAGGGGCCCAAGAGACCCAGTACTTC,CASSPTGAQETQYF
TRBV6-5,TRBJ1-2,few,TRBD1,TGTGCCAGCAGTTACGCTAGGTGGGGACAGGACTATGGCTACACCTTC,CASSYARWGQDYGYTF
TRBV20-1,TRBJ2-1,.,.,TGCAGTGCTTTCCCCCGGTCTAATGAGCAGTTCTTC,CSAFPRSNEQFF
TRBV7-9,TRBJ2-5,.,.,TGTGCCAGCAGCCCCCCGCTACAGATCCAAGAGACCCAGTACTTC,CASSPPLQIQETQYF
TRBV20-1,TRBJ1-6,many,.,TGCAGTGCTTACGGAGACGGAAATTCACCCCTCCACTTT,CSAYGDGNSPLHF